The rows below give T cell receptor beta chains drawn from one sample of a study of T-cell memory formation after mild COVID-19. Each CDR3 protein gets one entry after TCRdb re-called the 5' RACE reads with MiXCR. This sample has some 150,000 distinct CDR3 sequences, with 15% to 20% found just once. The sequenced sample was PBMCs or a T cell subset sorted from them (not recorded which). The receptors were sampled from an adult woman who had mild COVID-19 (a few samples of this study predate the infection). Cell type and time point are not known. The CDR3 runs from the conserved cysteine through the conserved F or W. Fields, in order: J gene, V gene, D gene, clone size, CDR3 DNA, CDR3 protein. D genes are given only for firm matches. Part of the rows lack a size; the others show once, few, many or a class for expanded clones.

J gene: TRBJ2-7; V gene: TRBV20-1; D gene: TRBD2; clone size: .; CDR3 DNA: TGCAGTGCTAGAGATCCGGGGAGGGGAGGTGCCGACGAGCAGTACTTC; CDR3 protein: CSARDPGRGGADEQYF
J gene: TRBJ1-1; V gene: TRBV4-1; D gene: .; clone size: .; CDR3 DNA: TGCGCCAGCAGCCATGGACAACTGAACACTGAAGCTTTCTTT; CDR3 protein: CASSHGQLNTEAFF
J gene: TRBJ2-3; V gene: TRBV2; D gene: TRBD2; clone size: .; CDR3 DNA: TGTGCCAGCACGGCGGCGGGGGGGACTCAAACGCAGTATTTT; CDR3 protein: CASTAAGGTQTQYF
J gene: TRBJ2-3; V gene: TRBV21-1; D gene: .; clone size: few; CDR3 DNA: TGTGCCAGCAGCTCCTTAGGCGGGAGGGGTCCAGATACGCAGTATTTT; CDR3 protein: CASSSLGGRGPDTQYF
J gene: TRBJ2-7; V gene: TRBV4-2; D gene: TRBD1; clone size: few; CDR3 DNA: TGTGCCAGCAGCTCAGGGGGCGAGCAGTACTTC; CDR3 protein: CASSSGGEQYF
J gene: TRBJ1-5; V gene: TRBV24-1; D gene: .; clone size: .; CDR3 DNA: TGTGCCACCAGTGATGGTCCCTCATATCAGCCCCAGCATTTT; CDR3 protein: CATSDGPSYQPQHF
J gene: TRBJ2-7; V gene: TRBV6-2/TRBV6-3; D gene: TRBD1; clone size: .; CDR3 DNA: TGTGCCAGCAGCCGGACAGGGAATTTGGTCGAGCAGTACTTC; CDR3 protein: CASSRTGNLVEQYF
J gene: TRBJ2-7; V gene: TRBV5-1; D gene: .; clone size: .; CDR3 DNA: TGCGCCAGCAGCTTTGGCGGGGTGTCCTACGAGCAGTACTTC; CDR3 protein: CASSFGGVSYEQYF
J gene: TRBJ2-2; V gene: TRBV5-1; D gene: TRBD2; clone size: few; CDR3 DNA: TGCGCCAGCAGCAAGGGACTAGCGGGAGGAATCACCGGGGAGCTGTTTTTT; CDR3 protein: CASSKGLAGGITGELFF
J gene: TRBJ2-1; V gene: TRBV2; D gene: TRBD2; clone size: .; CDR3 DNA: TGTGCCAGCAGGACTAGCGGAGGGGCCAATGAGCAGTTCTTC; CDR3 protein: CASRTSGGANEQFF
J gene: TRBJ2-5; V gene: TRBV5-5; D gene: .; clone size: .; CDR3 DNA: TGTGCCAGCAGCTTCGTACGGGGCCAAGAGACCCAGTACTTC; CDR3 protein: CASSFVRGQETQYF
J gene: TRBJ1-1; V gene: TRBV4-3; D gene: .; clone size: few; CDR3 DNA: TGCGCCAGCAGCCAAGGTGCAGGCGGGATGAACACTGAAGCTTTCTTT; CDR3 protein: CASSQGAGGMNTEAFF
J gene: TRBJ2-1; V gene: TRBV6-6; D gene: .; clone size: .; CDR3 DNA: TGTGCCAGCAGTTACCCCAATGAGCAGTTCTTC; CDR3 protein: CASSYPNEQFF
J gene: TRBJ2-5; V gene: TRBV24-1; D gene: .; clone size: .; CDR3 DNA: TGTGCCACCAGTGATTTTGACCAAGAGACCCAGTACTTC; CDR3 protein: CATSDFDQETQYF
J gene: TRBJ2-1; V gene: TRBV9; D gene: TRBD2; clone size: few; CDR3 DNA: TGTGCCAGCAGCGTAGGACTAGCGGGGACCAATGAGCAGTTCTTC; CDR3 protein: CASSVGLAGTNEQFF
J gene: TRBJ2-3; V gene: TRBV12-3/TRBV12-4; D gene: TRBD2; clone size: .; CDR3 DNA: TGTGCCAGCAGTCCCACTTCTAGCGGGGCCATAGATACGCAGTATTTT; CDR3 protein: CASSPTSSGAIDTQYF
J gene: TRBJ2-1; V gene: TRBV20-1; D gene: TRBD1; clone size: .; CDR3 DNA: TGCAGTGCTCCGGGACAGCACTACAATGAGCAGTTCTTC; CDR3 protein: CSAPGQHYNEQFF
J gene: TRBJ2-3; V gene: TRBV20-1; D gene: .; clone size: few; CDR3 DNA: TGCAGTGCTCCCAAGGGGGGGGGCACTAGCACAGATACGCAGTATTTT; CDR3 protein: CSAPKGGGTSTDTQYF
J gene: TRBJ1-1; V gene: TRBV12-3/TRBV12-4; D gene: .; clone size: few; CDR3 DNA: TGTGCCAGCAGTTTCTGGGGCGAGGTCACTGAAGCTTTCTTT; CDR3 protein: CASSFWGEVTEAFF
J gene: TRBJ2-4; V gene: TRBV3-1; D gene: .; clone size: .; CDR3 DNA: TGTGCCAGCAGCCACGTAGCCAGGGGACTAGCCAAAAACATTCAGTACTTC; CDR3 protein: CASSHVARGLAKNIQYF
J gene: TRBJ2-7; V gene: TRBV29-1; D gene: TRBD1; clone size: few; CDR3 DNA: TGCAGCGTTGGTAGCAGGACAGGGCGCGAGCAGTACTTC; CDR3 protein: CSVGSRTGREQYF
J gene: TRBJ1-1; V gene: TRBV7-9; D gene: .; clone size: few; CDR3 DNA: TGTGCCAGCAGCTCCGGCCCGGGGGGGAATAGGGACACTGAAGCTTTCTTT; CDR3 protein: CASSSGPGGNRDTEAFF
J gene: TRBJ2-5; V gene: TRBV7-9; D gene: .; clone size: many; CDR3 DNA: TGTGCCAGCAGCTTAAACCAAGAGACCCAGTACTTC; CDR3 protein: CASSLNQETQYF
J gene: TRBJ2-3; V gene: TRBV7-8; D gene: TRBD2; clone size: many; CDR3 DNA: TGTGCCAGCAGCCGCGGGAGGAGCACAGATACGCAGTATTTT; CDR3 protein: CASSRGRSTDTQYF
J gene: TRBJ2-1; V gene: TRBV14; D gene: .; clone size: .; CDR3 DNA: TGTGCCAGCAGCCAAGAGAGGGGATTATGGGACAATGAGCAGTTCTTC; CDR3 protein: CASSQERGLWDNEQFF
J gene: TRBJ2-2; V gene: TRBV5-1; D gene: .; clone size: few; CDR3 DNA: TGCGCCAGCAGCTTGGGACAGCTGATCACCGGGGAGCTGTTTTTT; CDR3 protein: CASSLGQLITGELFF
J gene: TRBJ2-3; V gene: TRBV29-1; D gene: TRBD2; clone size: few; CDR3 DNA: TGCAGCGTTTATAGCGGGAGCACATCTCGAAATACGCAGTATTTT; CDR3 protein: CSVYSGSTSRNTQYF
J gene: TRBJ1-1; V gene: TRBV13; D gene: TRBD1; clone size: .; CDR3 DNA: TGTGCCAGCGGGACAGGGAGAAACACTGAAGCTTTCTTT; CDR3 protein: CASGTGRNTEAFF
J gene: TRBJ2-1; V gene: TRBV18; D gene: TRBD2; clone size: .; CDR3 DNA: TGTGCCAGCTCACTCCGGACTAGCGGGAGCTTCGATGAGCAGTTCTTC; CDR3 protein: CASSLRTSGSFDEQFF
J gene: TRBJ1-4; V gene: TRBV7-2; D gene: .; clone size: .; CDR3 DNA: TGTGCCAGCAGCGGACGGAGTGAAAAACTGTTTTTT; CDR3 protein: CASSGRSEKLFF
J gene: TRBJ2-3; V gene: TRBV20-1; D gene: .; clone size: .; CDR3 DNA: TGCAGTGCTCTAGCAGCAGATACGCAGTATTTT; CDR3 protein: CSALAADTQYF
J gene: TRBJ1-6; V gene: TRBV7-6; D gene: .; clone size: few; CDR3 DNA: TGTGCCAGCAGCTTAATGGGAGGCGATTCACCCCTCCACTTT; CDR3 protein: CASSLMGGDSPLHF
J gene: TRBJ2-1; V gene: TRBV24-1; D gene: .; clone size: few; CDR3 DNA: TGTGCCACCAGTGACCCCGGACGAAATGAGCAGTTCTTC; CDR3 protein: CATSDPGRNEQFF
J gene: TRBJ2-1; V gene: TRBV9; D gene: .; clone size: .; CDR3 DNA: TGTGCCAGCAGCGTAGCTTTACTTAGCTCCTACAATGAGCAGTTCTTC; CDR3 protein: CASSVALLSSYNEQFF
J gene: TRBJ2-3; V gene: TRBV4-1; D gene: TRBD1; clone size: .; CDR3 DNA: TGCGCCAGCAGCCAAGAAGGGGGCAGGGGGTCGATCACAGATACGCAGTATTTT; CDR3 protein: CASSQEGGRGSITDTQYF
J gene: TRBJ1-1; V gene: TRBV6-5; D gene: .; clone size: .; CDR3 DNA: TGTGCCAGCAGTTCAGGAATGGGGGCGGAGTACACTGAAGCTTTCTTT; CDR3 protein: CASSSGMGAEYTEAFF
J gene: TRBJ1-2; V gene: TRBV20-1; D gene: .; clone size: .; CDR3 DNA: TGCAGTGCTAGAGTGGGCAGTCGGGGCTACACCTTC; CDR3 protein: CSARVGSRGYTF
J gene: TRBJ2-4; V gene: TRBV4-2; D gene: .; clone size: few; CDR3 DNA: TGTGCCAGCAGCCAAGCAGTATCGAGCGGAGGGGGAGGGGCCAAAAACATTCAGTACTTC; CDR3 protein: CASSQAVSSGGGGAKNIQYF
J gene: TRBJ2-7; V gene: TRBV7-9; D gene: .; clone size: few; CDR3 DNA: TGTGCCAGCAGCCTCGGGACTTCTCCCTACGAGCAGTACTTC; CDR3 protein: CASSLGTSPYEQYF
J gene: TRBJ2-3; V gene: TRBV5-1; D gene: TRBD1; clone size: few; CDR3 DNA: TGCGCCAGCAGCGCTGGACAGGGACCCACAGATACGCAGTATTTT; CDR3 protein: CASSAGQGPTDTQYF
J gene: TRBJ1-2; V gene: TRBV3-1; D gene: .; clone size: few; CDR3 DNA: TGTGCCAGCAGCCACAACGGGGAAAGGGGCTACACCTTC; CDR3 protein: CASSHNGERGYTF
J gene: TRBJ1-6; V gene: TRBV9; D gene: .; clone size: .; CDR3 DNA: TGTGCCAGCAGCGTCCGGCAGGGGAACTCACCCCTCCACTTT; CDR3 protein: CASSVRQGNSPLHF
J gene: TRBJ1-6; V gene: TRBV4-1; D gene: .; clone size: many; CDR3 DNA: TGCGCCAGCAGCCAGGAATCCGGGGTAGATAATTCACCCCTCCACTTT; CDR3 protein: CASSQESGVDNSPLHF
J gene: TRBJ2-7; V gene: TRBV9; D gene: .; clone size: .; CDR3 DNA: TGTGCCAGCAGCGGGGGTTTAGAGCAGTACTTC; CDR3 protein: CASSGGLEQYF
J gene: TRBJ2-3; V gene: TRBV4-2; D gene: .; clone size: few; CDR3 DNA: TGTGCCAGCAGCCAAGATCGCGCCGCCCCGGGGTATACGCAGTATTTT; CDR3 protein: CASSQDRAAPGYTQYF
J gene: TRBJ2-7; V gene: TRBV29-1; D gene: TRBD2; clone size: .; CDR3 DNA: TGCAGCGGTACCGTAGGACTAGGTGTCGGCTACGAGCAGTACTTC; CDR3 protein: CSGTVGLGVGYEQYF
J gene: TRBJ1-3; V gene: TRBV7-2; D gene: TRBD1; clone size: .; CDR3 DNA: TGTGCCAGCAGCTCGCCGGGACAGATCATCTCTGGAAACACCATATATTTT; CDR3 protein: CASSSPGQIISGNTIYF
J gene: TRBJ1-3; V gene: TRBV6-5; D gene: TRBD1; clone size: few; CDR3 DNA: TGTGCCAGCAGTTTCGCACCGGGACAGGTGATCTCTGGAAACACCATATATTTT; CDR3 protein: CASSFAPGQVISGNTIYF
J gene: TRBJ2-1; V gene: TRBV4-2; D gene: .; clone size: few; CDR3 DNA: TGTGCCAGCAGCCAAGGATTCGCGGAGAATGAGCAGTTCTTC; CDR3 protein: CASSQGFAENEQFF
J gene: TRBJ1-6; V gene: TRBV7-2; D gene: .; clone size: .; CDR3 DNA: TGTGCCAGCAGCCCCGGACGGTTAAATAATTCACCCCTCCACTTT; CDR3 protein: CASSPGRLNNSPLHF
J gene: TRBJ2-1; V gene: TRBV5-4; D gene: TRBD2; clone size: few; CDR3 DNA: TGTGCCAGCAGCCGCGAAGGACTAGCGGGGGACAATGAGCAGTTCTTC; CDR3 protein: CASSREGLAGDNEQFF
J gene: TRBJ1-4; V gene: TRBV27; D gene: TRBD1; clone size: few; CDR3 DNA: TGTGCCAGCAGACAATTTCTCCCCTTGGACAGGGTCCGATCAACTAATGAAAAACTGTTTTTT; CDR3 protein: CASRQFLPLDRVRSTNEKLFF
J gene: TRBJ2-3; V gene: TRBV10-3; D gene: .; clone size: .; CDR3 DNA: TGTGCCATCAGTGAGCGGGGGCCAAGCACAGATACGCAGTATTTT; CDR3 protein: CAISERGPSTDTQYF
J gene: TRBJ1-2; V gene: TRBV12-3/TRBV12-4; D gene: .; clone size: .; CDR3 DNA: TGTGCCAGCAGTTTAATGGGGCTCTATGGCTACACCTTC; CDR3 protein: CASSLMGLYGYTF
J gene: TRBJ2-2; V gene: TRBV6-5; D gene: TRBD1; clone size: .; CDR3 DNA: TGTGCCAGCAGTCCGACAGGGGGCAGGACCGGGGAGCTGTTTTTT; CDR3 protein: CASSPTGGRTGELFF
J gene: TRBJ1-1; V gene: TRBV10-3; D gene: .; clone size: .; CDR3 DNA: TGTGCCATCAGTGTGACCCTAGGCACTGAAGCTTTCTTT; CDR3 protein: CAISVTLGTEAFF
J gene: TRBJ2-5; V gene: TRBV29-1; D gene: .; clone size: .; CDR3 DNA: TGCAGCGCCCCCGTGTACTCCCAGGAGACCCAGTACTTC; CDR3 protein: CSAPVYSQETQYF
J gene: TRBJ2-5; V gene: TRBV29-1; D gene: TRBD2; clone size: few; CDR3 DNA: TGCAGCGTCGAAGCGGGAGGGCCGAAGGTTCGGGAGACCCAGTACTTC; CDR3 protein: CSVEAGGPKVRETQYF
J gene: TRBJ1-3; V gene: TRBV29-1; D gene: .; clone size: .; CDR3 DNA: TGCAGCGTGCTTGGGACGCGAAACGATGGAAACACCATATATTTT; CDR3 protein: CSVLGTRNDGNTIYF
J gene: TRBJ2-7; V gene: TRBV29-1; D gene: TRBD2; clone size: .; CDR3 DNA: TGCAGCGTTGCTAGCGGCTACGAGCAGTACTTC; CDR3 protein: CSVASGYEQYF